These 26 T cell receptor beta chains were sequenced from one sample in a study of blood T cell repertoires in COVID-19. Assay: immunoSEQ multiplex PCR; the TCRdb copy retains only in-frame clones and omits some. Of fewer than 350,000 clones listed, 85% are singletons. Sequenced input: PBMCs or T cells enriched from blood (not recorded which). The receptor source for this set is a woman in her forties or fifties who had recovered from COVID-19.

The gene calls are TRBV15 and TRBJ1-5; a possible D gene is TRBD1 (6 bases). Germline V gene sequence: CDR1 LNHNV, CDR2 YYDKDF (reference sequence). The CDR3 is made up of 14 amino acids. V was pared by 2 bases and J by 6 bases, with 11 bases between. DNA of the CDR3: TGTGCCACCAGCAGAAGACCACAGGGTCAGCCCCAGCATTTT. It specifies CATSRRPQGQPQHF.

The V gene is TRBV28, the J gene TRBJ2-3; no clear D gene. From germline, CDR1 is MDHEN and CDR2 SYDVKM. The CDR3 runs 15 residues. V was trimmed by 6 bases and J by 1 base, leaving 14 bases between them. CDR3 sequence: CASRLRTSGTDTQYF. The CDR3 DNA reads TGTGCCAGCAGACTCCGAACGTCCGGCACAGATACGCAGTATTTT.

The V and J genes are TRBV4-2 and TRBJ1-4; 10 bases align to TRBD1. Germline CDR1 reads LGHNA; CDR2 reads YNFKEQ. This CDR3 has 16 residues. The junction had 8 bases not matched to a gene; V was cut back by 4 bases and J by 6 bases. The CDR3 protein is CASSRQSGTGDEKLFF. For the CDR3, the DNA is TGTGCCAGCAGCCGTCAATCCGGGACAGGGGATGAAAAACTGTTTTTT.

The chain couples TRBV4-1 to TRBJ2-1, with 8 nucleotides matching TRBD2. Germline CDR1 MGHRA, CDR2 YSYEKL. After removal of 1 base from V and 1 base from J, the junction contained 12 bases not matched to a gene. The CDR3 consists of 19 residues. The CDR3 sequence is CASSQVPPGTRRSYNEQFF. CDR3 coding DNA: TGCGCCAGCAGCCAAGTCCCTCCCGGGACTAGACGATCCTACAATGAGCAGTTCTTC.

This CDR3 is CASSVTGNTEAFF. CDR3 sequence (DNA): TGTGCCAGCAGCGTAACCGGGAACACTGAAGCTTTCTTT. The V and J genes are TRBV9 and TRBJ1-1, with unresolved D. Germline CDR1 is SGDLS and CDR2 is YYNGEE. The CDR3 covers 13 residues. Trimming took off 1 base at V and 1 base at J, with 5 bases between the two ends.

The chain carries TRBV7-8 and TRBJ1-2; D unclear. The CDR3 totals 14 residues. Germline V lookup: CDR1 SGHVS, CDR2 FQNEAQ. With 5 bases removed from V and 4 bases from J, the gap between germline ends came to 14 bases. The CDR3 DNA sequence: TGTGCCAGCAGCCCCCGAGGAGGTGGCTATGGCTACACCTTC. It yields the protein CASSPRGGGYGYTF.

This clone was seen a few times. This chain links TRBV28 with TRBJ1-1; 8 bases match TRBD1. Germline assignment: CDR1 MDHEN and CDR2 SYDVKM. V shed 6 bases, J shed 5 bases, and the junction held 2 bases outside the gene matches. CDR3 size: 12 residues. The DNA of the CDR3 is TGTGCCAGCAGCGACAGGGGAACTGAAGCTTTCTTT. Translating it yields CASSDRGTEAFF. The full variable domain, rest sourced from reference TRBV28 and TRBJ1-1, is DVKVTQSSRYLVKRTGEKVFLECVQDMDHENMFWYRQDPGLGLRLIYFSYDVKMKEKGDIPEGYSVSREKKERFSLILESASTNQTSMYLCASSDRGTEAFFGQGTRLTVV.

The chain carries TRBV19 and TRBJ2-3; TRBD2 matches 13 bases. The CDR3 is 17 residues long. Germline V gives CDR1 LNHDA, CDR2 SQIVND (reference sequence). The V gene end was trimmed by 5 bases and the J gene end by 5 bases; junction bases not matched to a gene: 10. CDR3 in amino acids: CASSRSGLAGVQDTQYF. CDR3 nucleotide sequence: TGTGCCAGTAGTCGGAGTGGACTAGCGGGGGTTCAAGATACGCAGTATTTT.

The chain recombines TRBV28 with TRBJ2-7, with TRBD1 identical over 7 bases. After removal of 6 bases from V and 5 bases from J, the junction contained 13 bases not matched to a gene. The germline gives CDR1 MDHEN, CDR2 SYDVKM. The CDR3 loop spans 15 amino acids. Written as DNA, the CDR3 is TGTGCCAGCAGCCCAGACAGGGTAGGATCGAACGAGCAGTACTTC. It yields the protein CASSPDRVGSNEQYF.

The genes are TRBV7-8 and TRBJ1-1; 10 bases match TRBD1. This CDR3 has 15 amino acids. The ends lost 1 base at V and 6 bases at J; junction bases unmatched: 5. CDR1 is SGHVS and CDR2 is FQNEAQ in the germline V gene. CDR3 sequence: CASSLVRQGASEAFF. For the CDR3, the DNA is TGTGCCAGCAGCTTAGTTCGACAGGGGGCCTCTGAAGCTTTCTTT.

The chain uses TRBV11-2 and TRBJ2-7, with 12 bases matching TRBD2. From germline, CDR1 is SGHAT and CDR2 FQNNGV. After removal of 1 base from V and 2 bases from J, the junction contained 9 bases not matched to a gene. There are 18 residues in the CDR3. The CDR3 nucleotides read TGTGCCAGCAGCTTAGGACTAGCGGGAGAGGGGTTCGCCTACGAGCAGTACTTC. This encodes CASSLGLAGEGFAYEQYF. The full variable domain, rest sourced from reference TRBV11-2 and TRBJ2-7, is EAGVAQSPRYKIIEKRQSVAFWCNPISGHATLYWYQQILGQGPKLLIQFQNNGVVDDSQLPKDRFSAERLKGVDSTLKIQPAKLEDSAVYLCASSLGLAGEGFAYEQYFGPGTRLTVT.

The genes are TRBV4-3 and TRBJ2-3, with 9 positions matching TRBD1. Trimming at V came to 0 bases and at J to 2 bases, leaving 6 bases not matched to a gene. Germline assignment: CDR1 LGHNA and CDR2 YSLEER. The CDR3 totals 17 residues. This chain's CDR3 is CASSQENTGGYTDTQYF. In nucleotides, the CDR3 is TGCGCCAGCAGCCAAGAAAACACAGGGGGCTACACAGATACGCAGTATTTT.

The sample holds a few counts of this clone. The V gene is TRBV2, the J gene TRBJ1-1; D uncertain. Germline CDR1 is SNHLY and CDR2 is FYNNEI. V was shortened by 7 bases and J by 2 bases, with 20 bases between the two germline ends. The length of the CDR3 is 16 residues. The CDR3 sequence: CASKSRTIDLNTEAFF. CDR3 coding DNA: TGTGCCAGCAAATCGAGAACGATAGATCTCAACACTGAAGCTTTCTTT.

This chain links TRBV24-1 with TRBJ2-7; the D is unclear. The germline CDR1 and CDR2 sequences are KGHDR and SFDVKD. The CDR3 length is 10 residues. The V end was cut by 11 bases, the J end by 4 bases, with 8 bases between. The CDR3 coding sequence is TGTGCCATCGTTTTGTACGAGCAGTACTTC. Translation gives CAIVLYEQYF.

This chain links TRBV27 with TRBJ1-2, with TRBD1 identical over 9 bases. Germline-derived CDR1 and CDR2 are MNHEY and SMNVEV (reference sequence). The V segment lost 2 bases and the J segment 6 bases; nucleotides outside the gene matches: 1. The CDR3 extends over 13 amino acids. This CDR3 is CASSLGTGHGYTF. As DNA, the CDR3 is TGTGCCAGCAGTTTAGGGACAGGGCATGGCTACACCTTC.

This chain links TRBV7-9 with TRBJ2-1, with D perhaps matching TRBD1 (6 bases). Germline V CDR1 and CDR2: SEHNR, FQNEAQ (reference sequence). The CDR3 covers 12 residues. The V end was cut by 6 bases, the J end by 5 bases, with 8 bases between. The CDR3 DNA sequence: TGTGCCAGCAGGGGGGCTAACAATGAGCAGTTCTTC. It codes for CASRGANNEQFF.

The chain employs TRBV29-1 and TRBJ1-4, with D tentatively TRBD1 (5 bases). Germline V gives CDR1 SQVTM, CDR2 ANQGSEA. The ends were cut back, 6 bases at V and 7 bases at J, with 9 bases in the middle. This CDR3 is 11 amino acids long. This CDR3 reads CSVGGSEKLFF. DNA for the CDR3: TGCAGCGTGGGGGGTTCTGAAAAACTGTTTTTT.

V usage is TRBV4-1 and J usage is TRBJ2-7, with 10 bases aligning to TRBD1. V shed 4 bases and J 6 bases; nucleotides not matched to a gene: 9. Germline CDR1 reads MGHRA; CDR2 reads YSYEKL. The CDR3 is 15 amino acids. Written as DNA, the CDR3 is TGCGCCAGCAGCCTATCTGGGACAGGGGCGGGCGAGCAGTACTTC. It encodes CASSLSGTGAGEQYF.

The gene calls are TRBV25-1 and TRBJ1-2; the D is unclear. There are 15 residues in the CDR3. With 3 bases removed from V and 0 bases from J, the gap between germline ends came to 11 bases. The germline CDR1 and CDR2 sequences are MGHDK and SYGVNS. CDR3 DNA sequence: TGTGCCAGCAGTGACCCTGGGAGCGCTAACTATGGCTACACCTTC. Translating it yields CASSDPGSANYGYTF.

The chain joins TRBV27 to TRBJ2-5; TRBD1 matches at 8 bases. The junction had 9 bases not matched to a gene; V was cut back by 4 bases and J by 2 bases. Germline V gene sequence: CDR1 MNHEY, CDR2 SMNVEV (reference sequence). The CDR3 consists of 16 residues. CDR3 nucleotides: TGTGCCAGCAGTTCTTGGACAGGGTATGGACAAGAGACCCAGTACTTC. This encodes CASSSWTGYGQETQYF.

The J gene is TRBJ2-5, the V gene TRBV5-8, with 9 bases aligning to TRBD1. Germline loops: CDR1 SGHTS, CDR2 YDEGEE. CDR3 length: 16 residues. V was pared by 4 bases and J by 2 bases, with 9 bases of the junction left unmatched. Written as DNA, the CDR3 is TGTGCCAGCAGCGCCGGGACAGGGAGGTTTCAAGAGACCCAGTACTTC. Translation gives CASSAGTGRFQETQYF.

This clone has only a few counts. Here the CDR3 DNA reads TGTGCCAGCACCCCAGTCGGGACTCTCTCCTACGAGCAGTACTTC. Translating gives CASTPVGTLSYEQYF. The V gene is TRBV6-2 or TRBV6-3, the J gene TRBJ2-7, with a tentative D call TRBD2 (6 bases). The CDR3 spans 15 residues. Trimming left V 7 bases short and J 0 bases short, with 16 bases between. The germline gives CDR1 MNHEY, CDR2 SVGEGT.

This sequence joins TRBV6-4 and TRBJ2-1; D is possibly TRBD2 (5 bases). The germline V gene has CDR1 MRHNA and CDR2 SNTAGT. V was trimmed by 4 bases and J by 0 bases, leaving 10 bases between them. There are 15 residues in the CDR3. CDR3 loop: CASSASPGSYNEQFF. The CDR3, as DNA: TGTGCCAGCAGTGCTAGCCCTGGCTCCTACAATGAGCAGTTCTTC.

This sequence joins TRBV28 and TRBJ2-7; 7 bases are shared with TRBD2. Looked up from germline, CDR1 is MDHEN and CDR2 is SYDVKM. After removal of 2 bases from V and 1 base from J, the junction contained 5 bases not matched to a gene. This CDR3 contains 15 residues. The CDR3 spells CASSLSGASSYEQYF. The CDR3 DNA is TGTGCCAGCAGTTTAAGCGGGGCGTCGTCCTACGAGCAGTACTTC.

This clone occurred once. V gene TRBV4-2 combines with J gene TRBJ2-2, with a possible D match to TRBD2 (6 bases). Germline V gene sequence: CDR1 LGHNA, CDR2 YNFKEQ. The CDR3 is 16 amino acids. V lost 1 base and J lost 3, with 12 bases in between. The CDR3 loop reads CASSQAYQRDTGELFF. The CDR3 region has the DNA TGTGCCAGCAGCCAAGCCTACCAGCGGGACACCGGGGAGCTGTTTTTT.

The chain recombines TRBV4-3 with TRBJ2-2; 7 nucleotides align to TRBD1. This CDR3 is built from 15 residues. CDR1 is LGHNA, CDR2 YSLEER, per germline. The V segment lost 5 bases and the J segment 5 bases; nucleotides outside the gene matches: 8. CDR3 sequence: CASSMRQGYTGELFF. CDR3 DNA: TGCGCCAGCAGCATGCGACAGGGTTATACCGGGGAGCTGTTTTTT.